Given below is one TCR beta chain in context. The data are from a study of cytomegalovirus exposure and HLA in healthy donors. For the study at large: Approximately 85 million unique TCRs from HLA-typed donors were held in an early data release.

The PCR had 60 Vbeta and 13 Jbeta primers. The data were produced by immunoSEQ multiplex PCR, yet TCRdb's version contains in-frame clones alone and is incomplete. Its table lists around 110,000 clones. After removal of 4 bases from V and 5 bases from J, the junction contained 9 bases not matched to a gene. The CDR3 sequence is 15 residues long. CDR1 and CDR2 from the germline V gene are MNHNY and SVGAGI (reference sequence). The rearrangement joins TRBV6-6 to TRBJ2-7; TRBD1 matches at 9 bases. The receptor was derived from a man in his forties or fifties in good health and CMV-seropositive. Sequencing was carried out using PBMCs. CDR3: CASSLPPGQGNEQYF. CDR3 DNA: TGTGCCAGCAGTTTACCCCCGGGACAGGGAAACGAGCAGTACTTC.